This TCR beta chain was captured by sequencing in a study of T cells in Graves' hyperthyroidism and ophthalmopathy. Study details: Peripheral blood was acquired at first diagnosis, ahead of any therapy whatsoever.

Ophthalmopathy patients showed a Clinical Activity Score of at least 3, NOSPECS grade of at least 4 and duration under 3 months. PBMCs were obtained from 7.5 to 10 ml fresh peripheral blood. This clonotype was seen repeatedly, ten times or more. The CDR3 length is 14 residues. With V trimmed by 1 base and J by 5 bases, 4 bases remained unmatched. Germline CDR1 and CDR2: SGHTA and FQGNSA. TCR beta CDR3 region amplification was performed from RNA transcripts. HTBI primers were employed in a first-round RT-PCR of the TCR CDR3. Using its own MiXCR run on the multiplex PCR reads, TCRdb lists one record per CDR3 protein. The sample lists nearly 250,000 distinct CDR3 sequences, about 24% occurring once.

The receptor's source is a woman aged 40 to 50 with Graves' ophthalmopathy. The J gene is TRBJ2-5, the V gene TRBV7-2, with 7 bases lining up with TRBD2. Material for sequencing was blood. The CDR3 spells CASSLGGGTETQYF. The CDR3 DNA reads as TGTGCCAGCAGCTTAGGGGGAGGGACGGAGACCCAGTACTTC.